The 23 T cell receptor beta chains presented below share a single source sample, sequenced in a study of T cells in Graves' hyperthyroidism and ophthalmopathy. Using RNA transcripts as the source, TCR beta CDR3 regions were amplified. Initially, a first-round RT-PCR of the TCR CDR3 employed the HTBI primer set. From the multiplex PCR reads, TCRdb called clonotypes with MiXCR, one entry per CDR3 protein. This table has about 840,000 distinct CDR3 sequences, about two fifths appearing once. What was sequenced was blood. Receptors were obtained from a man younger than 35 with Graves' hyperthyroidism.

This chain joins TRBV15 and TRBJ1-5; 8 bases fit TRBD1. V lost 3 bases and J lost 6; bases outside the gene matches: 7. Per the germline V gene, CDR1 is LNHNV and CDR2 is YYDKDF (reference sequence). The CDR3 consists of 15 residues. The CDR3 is CATSSPTGGGQPQHF. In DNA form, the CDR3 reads TGTGCCACCAGCAGCCCTACAGGGGGAGGTCAGCCCCAGCATTTT.

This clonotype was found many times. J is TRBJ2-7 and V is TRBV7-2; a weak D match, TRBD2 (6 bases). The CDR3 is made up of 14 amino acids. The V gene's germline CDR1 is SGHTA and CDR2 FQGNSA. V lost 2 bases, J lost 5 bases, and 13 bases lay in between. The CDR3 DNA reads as TGTGCCAGCAGCTTAAGTGGCGGGAACGACGAGCAGTACTTC. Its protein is CASSLSGGNDEQYF.

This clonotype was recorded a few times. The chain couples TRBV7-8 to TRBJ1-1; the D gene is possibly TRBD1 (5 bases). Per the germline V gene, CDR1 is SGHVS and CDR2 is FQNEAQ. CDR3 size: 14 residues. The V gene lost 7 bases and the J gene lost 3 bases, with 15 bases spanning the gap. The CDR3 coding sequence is TGTGCCAGCATGCGGGGGGGGGGTGACACTGAAGCTTTCTTT. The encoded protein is CASMRGGGDTEAFF.

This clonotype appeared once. The CDR3 loop reads CASSGARGGELFF. CDR3 DNA: TGTGCCAGCAGCGGGGCGAGGGGCGGGGAGCTGTTTTTT. J is TRBJ2-2 and V is TRBV11-1; D might be TRBD1 or TRBD2, each matching 5 bases. V was cut by 5 bases and J by 7 bases, with 11 bases left in between. CDR3 length: 13 residues. Germline V lookup: CDR1 SGHAT, CDR2 FQDESV (reference sequence).

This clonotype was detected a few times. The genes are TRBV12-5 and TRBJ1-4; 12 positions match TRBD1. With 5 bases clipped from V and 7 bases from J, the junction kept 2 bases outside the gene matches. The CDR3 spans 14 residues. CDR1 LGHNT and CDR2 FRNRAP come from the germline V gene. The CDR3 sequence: CASGPGQGAEKLFF. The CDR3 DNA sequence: TGTGCTAGTGGTCCGGGACAGGGGGCTGAAAAACTGTTTTTT.

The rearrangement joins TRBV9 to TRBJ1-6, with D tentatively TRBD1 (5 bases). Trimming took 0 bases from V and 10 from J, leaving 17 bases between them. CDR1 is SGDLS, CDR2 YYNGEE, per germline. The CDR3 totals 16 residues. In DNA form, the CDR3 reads TGTGCCAGCAGCGTAGAGTGGGGGGGGGATGGATCACCCCTCCACTTT. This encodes CASSVEWGGDGSPLHF.

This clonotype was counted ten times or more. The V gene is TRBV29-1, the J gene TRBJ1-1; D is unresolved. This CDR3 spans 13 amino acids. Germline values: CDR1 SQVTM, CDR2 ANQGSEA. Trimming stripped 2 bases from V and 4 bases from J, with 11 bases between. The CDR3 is CSVESGTSTEAFF. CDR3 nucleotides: TGCAGCGTTGAAAGCGGTACAAGCACTGAAGCTTTCTTT.

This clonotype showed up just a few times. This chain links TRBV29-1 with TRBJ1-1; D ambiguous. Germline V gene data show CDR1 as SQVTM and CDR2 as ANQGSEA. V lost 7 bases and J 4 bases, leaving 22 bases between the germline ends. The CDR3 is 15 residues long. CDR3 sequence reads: CSGYVWALMGTEAFF. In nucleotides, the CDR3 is TGCAGCGGTTACGTCTGGGCTCTAATGGGCACTGAAGCTTTCTTT.

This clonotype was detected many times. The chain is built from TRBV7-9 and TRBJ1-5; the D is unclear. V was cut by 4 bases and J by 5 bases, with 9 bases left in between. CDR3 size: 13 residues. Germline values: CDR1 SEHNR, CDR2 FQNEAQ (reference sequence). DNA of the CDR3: TGTGCCAGCAGCTCCACCGGGGATCAGCCCCAGCATTTT. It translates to CASSSTGDQPQHF.

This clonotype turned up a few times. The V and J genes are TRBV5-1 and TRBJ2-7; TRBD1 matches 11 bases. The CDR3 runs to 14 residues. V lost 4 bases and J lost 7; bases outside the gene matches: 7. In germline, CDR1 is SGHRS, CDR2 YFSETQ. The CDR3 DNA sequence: TGCGCCAGCAGCCTCGGGACAGGGGGGAGGGAGCAGTACTTC. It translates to CASSLGTGGREQYF.

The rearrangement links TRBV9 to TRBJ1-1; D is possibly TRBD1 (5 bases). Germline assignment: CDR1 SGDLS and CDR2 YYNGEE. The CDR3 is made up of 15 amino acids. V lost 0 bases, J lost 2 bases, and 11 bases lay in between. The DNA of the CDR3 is TGTGCCAGCAGCGTAGAGGCAGGGCAAAACACTGAAGCTTTCTTT. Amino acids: CASSVEAGQNTEAFF.

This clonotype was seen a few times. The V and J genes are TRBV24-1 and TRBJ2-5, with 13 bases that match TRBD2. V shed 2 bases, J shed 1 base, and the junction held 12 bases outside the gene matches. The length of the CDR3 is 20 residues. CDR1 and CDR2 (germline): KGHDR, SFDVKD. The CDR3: CATSDSGTSGESPPQETQYF. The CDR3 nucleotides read TGTGCCACCAGTGATTCCGGGACTAGCGGGGAGTCACCTCCCCAAGAGACCCAGTACTTC.

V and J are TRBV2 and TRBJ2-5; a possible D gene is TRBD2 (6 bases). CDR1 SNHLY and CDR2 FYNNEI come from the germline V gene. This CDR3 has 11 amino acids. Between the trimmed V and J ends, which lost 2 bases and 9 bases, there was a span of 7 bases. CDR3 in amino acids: CASSEWEAQYF. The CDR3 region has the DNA TGTGCCAGCAGTGAATGGGAGGCCCAGTACTTC.

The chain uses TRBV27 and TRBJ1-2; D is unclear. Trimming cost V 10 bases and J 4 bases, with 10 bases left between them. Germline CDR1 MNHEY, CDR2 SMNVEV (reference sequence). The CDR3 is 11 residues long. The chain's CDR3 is CATLGVYGYTF. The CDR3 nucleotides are TGTGCCACCCTCGGGGTCTATGGCTACACCTTC.

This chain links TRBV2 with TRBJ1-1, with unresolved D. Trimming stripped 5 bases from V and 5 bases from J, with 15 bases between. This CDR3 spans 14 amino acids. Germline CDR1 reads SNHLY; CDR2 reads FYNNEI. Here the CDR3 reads CASSFWGGRTEAFF. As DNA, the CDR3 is TGTGCCAGCAGTTTCTGGGGTGGTCGGACTGAAGCTTTCTTT.

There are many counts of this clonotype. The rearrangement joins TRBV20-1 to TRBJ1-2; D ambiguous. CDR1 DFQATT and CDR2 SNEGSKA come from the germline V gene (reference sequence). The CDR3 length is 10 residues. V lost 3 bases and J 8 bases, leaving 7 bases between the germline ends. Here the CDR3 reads CSARSGGYTF. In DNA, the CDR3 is TGCAGTGCTAGGAGTGGAGGCTACACCTTC.

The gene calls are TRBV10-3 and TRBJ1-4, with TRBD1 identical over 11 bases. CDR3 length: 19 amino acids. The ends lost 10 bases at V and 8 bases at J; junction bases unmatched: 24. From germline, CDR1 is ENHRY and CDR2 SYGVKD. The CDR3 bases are TGTGCCAGCAGGAGATCACCGGGACAGGGGGTCGGATCTCCCGAAAAACTGTTTTTT. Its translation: CASRRSPGQGVGSPEKLFF.

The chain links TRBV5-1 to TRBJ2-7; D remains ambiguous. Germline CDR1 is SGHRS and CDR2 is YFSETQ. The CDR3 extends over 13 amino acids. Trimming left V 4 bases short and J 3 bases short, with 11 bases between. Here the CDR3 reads CASSIDQSYEQYF. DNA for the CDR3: TGCGCCAGCAGCATAGATCAGAGCTACGAGCAGTACTTC.

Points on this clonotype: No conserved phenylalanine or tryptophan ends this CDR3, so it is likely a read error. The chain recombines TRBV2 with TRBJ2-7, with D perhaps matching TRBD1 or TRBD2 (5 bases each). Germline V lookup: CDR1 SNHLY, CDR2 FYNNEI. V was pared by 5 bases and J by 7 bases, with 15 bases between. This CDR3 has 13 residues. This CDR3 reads CASSPGPSLEQYL. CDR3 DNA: TGTGCCAGCAGTCCGGGACCGAGTTTGGAGCAGTACCTC.

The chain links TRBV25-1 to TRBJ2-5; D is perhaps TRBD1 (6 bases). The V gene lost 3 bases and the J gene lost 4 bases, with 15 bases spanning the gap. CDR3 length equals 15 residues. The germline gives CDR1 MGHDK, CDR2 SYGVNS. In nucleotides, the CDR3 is TGTGCCAGCAGTGACCCTAGCTTAGGGGGAGAGACCCAGTACTTC. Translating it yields CASSDPSLGGETQYF.

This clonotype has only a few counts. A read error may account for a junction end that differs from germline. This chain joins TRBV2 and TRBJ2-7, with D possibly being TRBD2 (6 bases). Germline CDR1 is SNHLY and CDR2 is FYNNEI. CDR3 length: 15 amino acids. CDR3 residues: CAGSVERTITYEQYF. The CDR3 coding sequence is TGTGCCGGCAGTGTGGAGAGGACTATTACCTACGAGCAGTACTTC.

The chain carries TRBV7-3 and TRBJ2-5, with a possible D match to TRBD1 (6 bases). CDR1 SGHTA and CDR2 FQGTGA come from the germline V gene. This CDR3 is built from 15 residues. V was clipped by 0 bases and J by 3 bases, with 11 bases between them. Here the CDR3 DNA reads TGTGCCAGCAGCTTAACTGGGGGCCGGGAAGAGACCCAGTACTTC. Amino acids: CASSLTGGREETQYF. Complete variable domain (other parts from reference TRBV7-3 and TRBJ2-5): GAGVSQTPSNKVTEKGKYVELRCDPISGHTALYWYRQSLGQGPEFLIYFQGTGAADDSGLPNDRFFAVRPEGSVSTLKIQRTERGDSAVYLCASSLTGGREETQYFGPGTRLLVL.

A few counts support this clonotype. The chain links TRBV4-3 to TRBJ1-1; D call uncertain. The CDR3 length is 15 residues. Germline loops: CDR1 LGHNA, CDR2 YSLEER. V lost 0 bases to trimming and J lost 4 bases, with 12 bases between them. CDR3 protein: CASSQDGRYGTEAFF. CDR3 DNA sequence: TGCGCCAGCAGCCAAGATGGACGGTACGGCACTGAAGCTTTCTTT.